These T cell receptor beta chains were read from a single sample in a study of blood T cell repertoires in COVID-19. Some clones are missing from TCRdb's copy, which holds only in-frame ones; the method was immunoSEQ multiplex PCR. The sample has 150,000 to 190,000 clones, 76% seen once. Sequencing was done on a sample of peripheral blood. These receptors were taken from a woman older than 75 with acute or convalescent COVID-19. Each CDR3 is given with its conserved first and last residue. The order of the fields is D gene, clone size, J gene, CDR3 length, V gene, CDR3 DNA, CDR3 protein. The D gene is left open where the match is weak. The size of a clone is reported for some rows only, either as once, few or many, or as a class for expanded clones.

. few TRBJ1-1 15 TRBV7-9 TGTGCCAGCAGCTCACAGGGAGGGGTGAACACTGAAGCTTTCTTT CASSSQGGVNTEAFF
. once TRBJ1-1 13 TRBV9 TGTGCCAGCAGCGCCGCCCGGGGAAGTAGGGCTTTCTTT CASSAARGSRAFF
TRBD1 few TRBJ2-7 13 TRBV3-1/TRBV3-2 TGTGCCAGCAGCCAGACAGGGCTCAACGAGCAGTACTTC CASSQTGLNEQYF
. . TRBJ2-7 14 TRBV5-1 TGCGCCAGCAGTTGGGAGCCCCACTCCTACGAGCAGTACTTC CASSWEPHSYEQYF
TRBD1 . TRBJ1-5 14 TRBV5-8 TGTGCCAGCAGCCACGACAGGGCCGATCAGCCCCAGCATTTT CASSHDRADQPQHF
. . TRBJ2-2 14 TRBV9 TGTGCCAGCAGCGTAGATCCGGGGACCGGGGAGCTGTTTTTT CASSVDPGTGELFF
. few TRBJ2-1 15 TRBV30 TGTGCCTGGAGTGTTCGGGCGGGGAACTACAATGAGCAGTTCTTC CAWSVRAGNYNEQFF
TRBD2 few TRBJ2-5 17 TRBV7-2 TGTGCCAGCAGCTTAGGATCTAGCGGGGGGGCCAAGGAGACCCAGTACTTC CASSLGSSGGAKETQYF
. . TRBJ1-2 18 TRBV23-1 TGCGCCAGCAGTCAATTACCGGGCTCTCTAGCAAGAGTCTATGGCTACACCTTC CASSQLPGSLARVYGYTF
. . TRBJ2-3 15 TRBV7-9 TGTGCCAGCAGCTTAGGCCCGGGTAGCACAGATACGCAGTATTTT CASSLGPGSTDTQYF
. . TRBJ2-4 13 TRBV6-5 TGTGCCAGCAGTTACGGGGGGTTCGGCATTCAGTACTTC CASSYGGFGIQYF
TRBD2 . TRBJ2-1 16 TRBV3-1/TRBV3-2 TGTGCCAGCAGCCACAGGGGACTAGCGGCCTACAATGAGCAGTTCTTC CASSHRGLAAYNEQFF
. . TRBJ2-7 11 TRBV6-5 TGTGCCAGCAGTTACTCTGAGGAGCAGTACTTC CASSYSEEQYF
TRBD2 . TRBJ2-1 15 TRBV3-1/TRBV3-2 TGTGCCAGCAGCCAAACCGCGGGGGGAGTCAATGAGCAGTTCTTC CASSQTAGGVNEQFF
. . TRBJ1-2 12 TRBV3-1/TRBV3-2 TGTGCCAGCAGCAAAACAGGCTATGGCTACACCTTC CASSKTGYGYTF
. . TRBJ1-4 14 TRBV30 TGTGCCTGGAGTGCCGGGGTCCTTAATGAAAAACTGTTTTTT CAWSAGVLNEKLFF
TRBD1 . TRBJ2-6 18 TRBV5-1 TGCGCCAGCAGCCCTAAAATACAGGGGAGCACTGGGGCCAACGTCCTGACTTTC CASSPKIQGSTGANVLTF
. . TRBJ2-7 13 TRBV7-2 TGTGCCAGCAGCTTAGGTCGGCTAGCCGAACAGTACTTC CASSLGRLAEQYF
. once TRBJ2-1 13 TRBV10-3 TGTGCCATCAGTGAGTCCCAGGGTCAGGAGCAGTTCTTC CAISESQGQEQFF
TRBD1 . TRBJ1-5 14 TRBV6-5 TGTGCCAGCAGGGGGACAAGGGGGCTATTAACCCAGCATTTT CASRGTRGLLTQHF
TRBD1 . TRBJ1-1 12 TRBV3-1/TRBV3-2 TGTGCCAGCAGCCAAGGGACAGGAAAAGCTTTCTTT CASSQGTGKAFF
TRBD2 . TRBJ2-3 12 TRBV19 TGTGCCAGTAGTAGCGGGAGGGATACGCAGTATTTT CASSSGRDTQYF
. . TRBJ1-4 12 TRBV5-1 TGCGCCAGCAGCCGGGACTTTGAAAAACTGTTTTTT CASSRDFEKLFF
. . TRBJ1-4 10 TRBV20-1 TGCAGTGCTATAGATGAAAAACTGTTTTTT CSAIDEKLFF
. . TRBJ2-5 15 TRBV4-2 TGTGCCAGCAGCCAAGATACTGGTTACCAAGAGACCCAGTACTTC CASSQDTGYQETQYF
TRBD1 . TRBJ2-5 19 TRBV7-9 TGTGCCAGCAGCTCACAGCACGGGGGTCGGGGACAGGGAAAGGAGACCCAGTACTTC CASSSQHGGRGQGKETQYF
TRBD1 . TRBJ1-1 15 TRBV7-9 TGTGCCAGCAGCAGAGGAATACAGGGGGTCGCTGAAGCTTTCTTT CASSRGIQGVAEAFF
. . TRBJ2-1 15 TRBV5-1 TGCGCCAGCAGCCAGCAGGGGAGCTCCTACAATGAGCAGTTCTTC CASSQQGSSYNEQFF
. . TRBJ2-5 14 TRBV7-9 TGTGCCAGCAGCTCGTACAGGGCCCGAGAGACCCAGTACTTC CASSSYRARETQYF
. . TRBJ1-1 12 TRBV6-4 TGTGCCAGCAGTGACGGGGCCACTGAAGCTTTCTTT CASSDGATEAFF
TRBD1 . TRBJ1-1 13 TRBV14 TGTGCCAGCAGCCTCCAGGGGGACACTGAAGCTTTCTTT CASSLQGDTEAFF
. . TRBJ2-7 17 TRBV28 TGTGCCAGCAGTTTCCTCTTACAGGTTCCTATGACCTACGAGCAGTACTTC CASSFLLQVPMTYEQYF
. . TRBJ1-1 14 TRBV4-2 TGTGCCAGCAGCCCCCTGAAAAAAGCCACTGAAGCTTTCTTT CASSPLKKATEAFF
. few TRBJ1-4 15 TRBV7-7 TGTGCTAGCAGCCTAACACAGGGAAGTGGAGAAAAACTGTTTTTT CASSLTQGSGEKLFF
. once TRBJ1-1 13 TRBV19 TGTGCCAGTAGTAACCACAGGAACACTGAAGCTTTCTTT CASSNHRNTEAFF
. once TRBJ2-1 11 TRBV12-3/TRBV12-4 TGTGCCAGCACCGACTCCGTTAAGCAGTTCTTC CASTDSVKQFF
TRBD1 . TRBJ1-1 14 TRBV7-2 TGTGCCAGCAGCTTTGGGCAGGGGGCCGCTGAAGCTTTCTTT CASSFGQGAAEAFF
TRBD2 . TRBJ2-1 14 TRBV10-1 TGCGCCAGCAGTCCCGGGACTAGCTGGAATGAGCAGTTCTTC CASSPGTSWNEQFF
TRBD1 . TRBJ2-7 15 TRBV9 TGTGCCAGCAGCGAAGGGACAGGGCTAACCTACGAGCAGTACTTC CASSEGTGLTYEQYF
. few TRBJ1-1 13 TRBV19 TGTGCCAGTAGGCTAACAGGGTTCACTGAAGCTTTCTTT CASRLTGFTEAFF
. . TRBJ1-1 13 TRBV7-8 TGTGCCAGCAGCTTAGACTTGAACACTGAAGCTTTCTTT CASSLDLNTEAFF
TRBD1 . TRBJ1-2 16 TRBV18 TGTGCCAGCTCACCCACTGGGGACAGAATAAACTATGGCTACACCTTC CASSPTGDRINYGYTF
TRBD2 . TRBJ2-7 14 TRBV13 TGTGCCAGCAGCTTAGGCCGGGAGGGGGACGAGCAGTACTTC CASSLGREGDEQYF